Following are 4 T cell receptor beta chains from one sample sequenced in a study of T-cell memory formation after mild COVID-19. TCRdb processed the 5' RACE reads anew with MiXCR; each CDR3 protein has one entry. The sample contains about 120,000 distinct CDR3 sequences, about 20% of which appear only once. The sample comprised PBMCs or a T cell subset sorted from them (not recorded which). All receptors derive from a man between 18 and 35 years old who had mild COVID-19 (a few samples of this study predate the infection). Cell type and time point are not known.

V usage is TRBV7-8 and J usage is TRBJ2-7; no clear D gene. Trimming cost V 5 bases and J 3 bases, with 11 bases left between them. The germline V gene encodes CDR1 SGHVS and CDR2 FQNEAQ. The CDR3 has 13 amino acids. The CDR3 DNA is TGTGCCAGCAGCACAAGACCCGTCTACGAGCAGTACGTC. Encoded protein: CASSTRPVYEQYV.

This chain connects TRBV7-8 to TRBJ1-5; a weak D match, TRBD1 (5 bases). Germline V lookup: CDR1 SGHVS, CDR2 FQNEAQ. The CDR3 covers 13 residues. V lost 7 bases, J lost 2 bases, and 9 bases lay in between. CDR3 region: CASTGAGNQPQHF. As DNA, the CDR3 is TGTGCCAGCACTGGGGCGGGCAATCAGCCCCAGCATTTT.

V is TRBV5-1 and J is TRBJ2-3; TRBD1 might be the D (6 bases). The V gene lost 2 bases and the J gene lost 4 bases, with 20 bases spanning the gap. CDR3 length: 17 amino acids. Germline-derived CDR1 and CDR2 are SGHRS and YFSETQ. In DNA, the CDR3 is TGCGCCAGCAGCTTTCGCGTAAACAGGGAAGGGCCAGATACGCAGTATTTT. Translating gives CASSFRVNREGPDTQYF.

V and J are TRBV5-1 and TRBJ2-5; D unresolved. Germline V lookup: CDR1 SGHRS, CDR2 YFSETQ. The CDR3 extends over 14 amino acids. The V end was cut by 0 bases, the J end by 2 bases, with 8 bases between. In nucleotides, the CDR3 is TGCGCCAGCAGCTTGGAACCTATTCAAGAGACCCAGTACTTC. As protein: CASSLEPIQETQYF.